These 4 T cell receptor beta chains came from one sample sequenced in a study of T cell responses to AZD1222 COVID-19 vaccine. Using immunoSEQ multiplex PCR, the repertoire was profiled, and TCRdb retains in-frame clones only, with some absent. This table has approximately 110,000 clones, nearly 90% appearing once. The sequences come from peripheral blood, collected 28 days after the second AZD1222 dose. The receptor set was obtained from an adult who received the AZD1222 COVID-19 vaccine.

This chain links TRBV5-8 with TRBJ2-3; D is possibly TRBD2 (5 bases). This CDR3 contains 13 residues. Trimming pared 2 bases from V and 5 bases from J, leaving 9 bases between. Germline V gene data show CDR1 as SGHTS and CDR2 as YDEGEE. The CDR3 here is CASSFEGQDTQYF. CDR3 bases: TGTGCCAGCAGCTTTGAGGGTCAAGATACGCAGTATTTT. The full variable domain, completed using reference TRBV5-8 and TRBJ2-3, is EAGVTQSPTHLIKTRGQQATLRCSPISGHTSVYWYQQALGLGLQFLLWYDEGEERNRGNFPPRFSGRQFPNYSSELNVNALELEDSALYLCASSFEGQDTQYFGPGTRLTVL.

The chain employs TRBV7-9 and TRBJ1-2; D is possibly TRBD1 (5 bases). The CDR3 consists of 14 residues. Trimming removed 5 bases from V and 8 bases from J, with 18 bases in between. Germline loops: CDR1 SEHNR, CDR2 FQNEAQ (reference sequence). The CDR3 protein is CASSEQGLSMGYTF. In DNA, the CDR3 is TGTGCCAGCAGCGAGCAGGGCTTATCCATGGGCTACACCTTC.

The chain couples TRBV21-1 to TRBJ1-2; the DNA was not used to check the table's D call, TRBD1. TRBV21-1 is recorded as a pseudogene. The CDR3 contains 17 residues. The CDR3 DNA reads TGTGCCAGCAGCAAAAATGGGGTACAGGGGGCTGGAAATGGCTACACCTTC. Its translation is CASSKNGVQGAGNGYTF.

J is TRBJ2-5 and V is TRBV5-1, with TRBD1 matching 8 bases. Unmatched junction bases numbered 9, after V lost 1 base and J lost 7 bases. The length of the CDR3 is 15 residues. From germline, CDR1 is SGHRS and CDR2 YFSETQ. The CDR3 loop is CASSLQPQGGGTQYF. The CDR3 DNA follows: TGCGCCAGCAGCTTGCAACCACAGGGGGGTGGGACCCAGTACTTC.